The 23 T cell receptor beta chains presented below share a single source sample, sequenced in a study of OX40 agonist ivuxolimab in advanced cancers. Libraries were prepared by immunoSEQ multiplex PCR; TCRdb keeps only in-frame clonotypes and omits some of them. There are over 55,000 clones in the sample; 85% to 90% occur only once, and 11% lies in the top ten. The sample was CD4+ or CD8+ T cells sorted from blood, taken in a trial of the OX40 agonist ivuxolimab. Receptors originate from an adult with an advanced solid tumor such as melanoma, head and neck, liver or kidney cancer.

The CDR3 bases are TGTGCCAGCAGCCCCCGGGACAGTCTCCCGGAAAAACTGTTTTTT. Translated, it gives CASSPRDSLPEKLFF. The gene calls are TRBV4-2 and TRBJ1-4; the match to TRBD1 covers 7 bases. The V segment lost 4 bases and the J segment 8 bases; nucleotides outside the gene matches: 10. The length of the CDR3 is 15 residues. Germline V gene lookup returns CDR1 LGHNA and CDR2 YNFKEQ.

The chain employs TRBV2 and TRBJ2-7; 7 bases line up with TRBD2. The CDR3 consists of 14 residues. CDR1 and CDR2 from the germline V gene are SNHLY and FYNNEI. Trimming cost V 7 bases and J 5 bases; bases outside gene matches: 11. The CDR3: CASTRGFAGDEQYF. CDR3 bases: TGTGCCAGCACGCGAGGATTTGCGGGGGACGAGCAGTACTTC. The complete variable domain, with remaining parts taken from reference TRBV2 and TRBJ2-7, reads EPEVTQTPSHQVTQMGQEVILRCVPISNHLYFYWYRQILGQKVEFLVSFYNNEISEKSEIFDDQFSVERPDGSNFTLKIRSTKLEDSAMYFCASTRGFAGDEQYFGPGTRLTVT.

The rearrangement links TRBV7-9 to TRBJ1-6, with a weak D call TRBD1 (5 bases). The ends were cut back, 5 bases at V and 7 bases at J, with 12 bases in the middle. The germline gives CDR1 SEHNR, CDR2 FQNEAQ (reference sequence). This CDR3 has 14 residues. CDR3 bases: TGTGCCAGCAGCCCCCGGGGGGTCAATTCACCCCTCCACTTT. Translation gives CASSPRGVNSPLHF.

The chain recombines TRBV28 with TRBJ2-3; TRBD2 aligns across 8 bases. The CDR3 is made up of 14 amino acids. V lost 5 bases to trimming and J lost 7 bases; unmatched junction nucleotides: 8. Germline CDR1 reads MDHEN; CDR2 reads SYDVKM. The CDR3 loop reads CASSPGTSGNTQYF. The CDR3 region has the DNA TGTGCCAGCAGTCCCGGGACTAGTGGAAATACGCAGTATTTT.

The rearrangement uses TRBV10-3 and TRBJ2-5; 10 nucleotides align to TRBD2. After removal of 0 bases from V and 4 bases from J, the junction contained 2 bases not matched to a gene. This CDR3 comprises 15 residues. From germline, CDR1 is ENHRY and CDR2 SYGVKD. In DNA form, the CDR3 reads TGTGCCATCAGTGAGTCTTGGACTAGCGGAGAGACCCAGTACTTC. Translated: CAISESWTSGETQYF.

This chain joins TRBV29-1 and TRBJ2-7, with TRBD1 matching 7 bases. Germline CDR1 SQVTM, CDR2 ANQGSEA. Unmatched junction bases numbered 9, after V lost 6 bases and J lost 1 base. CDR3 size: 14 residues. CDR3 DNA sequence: TGCAGCGTGGTACCCGGGACAGTATCCTACGAGCAGTACTTC. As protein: CSVVPGTVSYEQYF.

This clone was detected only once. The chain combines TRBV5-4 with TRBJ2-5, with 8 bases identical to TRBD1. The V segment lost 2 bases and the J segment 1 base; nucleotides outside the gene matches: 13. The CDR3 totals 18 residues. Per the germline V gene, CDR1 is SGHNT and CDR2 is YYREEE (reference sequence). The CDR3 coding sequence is TGTGCCAGCAGCTTTCGTCTACAGGGGGTCAACTCCCAAGAGACCCAGTACTTC. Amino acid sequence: CASSFRLQGVNSQETQYF.

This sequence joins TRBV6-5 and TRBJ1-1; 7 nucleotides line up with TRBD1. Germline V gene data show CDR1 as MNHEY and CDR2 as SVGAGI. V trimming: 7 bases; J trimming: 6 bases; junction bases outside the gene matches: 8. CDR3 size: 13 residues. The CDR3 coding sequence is TGTGCCAGCACCCAAGAGGGGGCCGCTGAAGCTTTCTTT. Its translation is CASTQEGAAEAFF.

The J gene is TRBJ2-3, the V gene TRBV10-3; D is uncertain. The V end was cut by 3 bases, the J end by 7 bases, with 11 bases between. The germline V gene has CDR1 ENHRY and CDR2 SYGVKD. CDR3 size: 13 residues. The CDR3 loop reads CAISEVTSHTQYF. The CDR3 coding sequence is TGTGCCATCAGTGAAGTAACTTCCCATACGCAGTATTTT.

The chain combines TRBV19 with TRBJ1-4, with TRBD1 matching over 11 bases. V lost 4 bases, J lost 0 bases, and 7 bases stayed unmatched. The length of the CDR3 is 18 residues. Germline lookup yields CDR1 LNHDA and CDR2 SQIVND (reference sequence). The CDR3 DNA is TGTGCCAGTAGTACTGGACAGGGGGCGCTTACAACTAATGAAAAACTGTTTTTT. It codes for CASSTGQGALTTNEKLFF.

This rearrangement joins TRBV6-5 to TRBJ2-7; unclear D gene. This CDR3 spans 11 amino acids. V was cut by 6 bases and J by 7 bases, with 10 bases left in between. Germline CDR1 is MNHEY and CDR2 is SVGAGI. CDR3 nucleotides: TGTGCCAGCAGACTGGCGGAGGAGCAGTACTTC. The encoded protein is CASRLAEEQYF.

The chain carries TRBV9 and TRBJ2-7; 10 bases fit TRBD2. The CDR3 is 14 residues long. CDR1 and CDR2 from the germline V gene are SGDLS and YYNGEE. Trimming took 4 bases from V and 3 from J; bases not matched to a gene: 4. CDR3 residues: CASSLGLAHYEQYF. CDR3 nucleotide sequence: TGTGCCAGCAGCTTGGGACTAGCGCACTACGAGCAGTACTTC.

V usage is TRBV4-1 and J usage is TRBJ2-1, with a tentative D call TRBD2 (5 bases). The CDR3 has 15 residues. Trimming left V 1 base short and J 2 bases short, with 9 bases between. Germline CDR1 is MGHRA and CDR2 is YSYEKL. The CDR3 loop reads CASSQVRAAYNEQFF. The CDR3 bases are TGCGCCAGCAGCCAAGTCCGAGCGGCCTACAATGAGCAGTTCTTC.

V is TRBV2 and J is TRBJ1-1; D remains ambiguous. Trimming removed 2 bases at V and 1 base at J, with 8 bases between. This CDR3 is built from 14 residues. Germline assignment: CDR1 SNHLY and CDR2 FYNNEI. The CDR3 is CASSERGSNTEAFF. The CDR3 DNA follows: TGTGCCAGCAGTGAACGGGGTTCGAACACTGAAGCTTTCTTT. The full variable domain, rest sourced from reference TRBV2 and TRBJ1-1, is EPEVTQTPSHQVTQMGQEVILRCVPISNHLYFYWYRQILGQKVEFLVSFYNNEISEKSEIFDDQFSVERPDGSNFTLKIRSTKLEDSAMYFCASSERGSNTEAFFGQGTRLTVV.

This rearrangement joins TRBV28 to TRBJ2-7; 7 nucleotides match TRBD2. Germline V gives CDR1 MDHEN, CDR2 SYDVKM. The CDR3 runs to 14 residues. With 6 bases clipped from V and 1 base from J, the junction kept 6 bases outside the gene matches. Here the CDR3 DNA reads TGTGCCAGCAGGGATAGCGGGCCATCCTACGAGCAGTACTTC. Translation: CASRDSGPSYEQYF.

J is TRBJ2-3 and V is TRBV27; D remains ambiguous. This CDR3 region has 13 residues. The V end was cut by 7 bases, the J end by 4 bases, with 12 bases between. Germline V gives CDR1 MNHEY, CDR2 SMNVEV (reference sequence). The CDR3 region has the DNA TGTGCCAGCACGCCGACGCCTCCAGATACGCAGTATTTT. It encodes CASTPTPPDTQYF.

The CDR3 DNA sequence: TGTGCCAGCACCTATTTAACTGGAAACACCATATATTTT. Translating gives CASTYLTGNTIYF. This rearrangement joins TRBV6-1 to TRBJ1-3; no clear D gene. CDR3 length: 13 amino acids. Germline values: CDR1 MNHNS, CDR2 SASEGT. Trimming removed 7 bases at V and 2 bases at J, with 9 bases between.

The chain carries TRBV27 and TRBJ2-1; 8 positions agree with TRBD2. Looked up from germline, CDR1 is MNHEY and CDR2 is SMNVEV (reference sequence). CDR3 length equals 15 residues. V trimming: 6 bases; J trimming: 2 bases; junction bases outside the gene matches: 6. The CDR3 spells CASRGTRGPYNEQFF. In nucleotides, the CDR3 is TGTGCCAGCAGAGGGACTAGAGGTCCCTACAATGAGCAGTTCTTC.

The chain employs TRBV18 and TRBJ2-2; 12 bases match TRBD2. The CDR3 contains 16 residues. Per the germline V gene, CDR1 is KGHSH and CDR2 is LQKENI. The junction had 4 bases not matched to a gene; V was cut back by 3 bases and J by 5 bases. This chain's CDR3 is CASSPTSGRGTGELFF. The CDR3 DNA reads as TGTGCCAGCTCACCGACTAGCGGGAGAGGGACCGGGGAGCTGTTTTTT.

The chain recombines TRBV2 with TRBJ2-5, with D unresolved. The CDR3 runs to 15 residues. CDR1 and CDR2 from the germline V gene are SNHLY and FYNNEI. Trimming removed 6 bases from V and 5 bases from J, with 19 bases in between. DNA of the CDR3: TGTGCCAGCAGCCCTGGACCCGGAGCATATGAGACCCAGTACTTC. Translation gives CASSPGPGAYETQYF.

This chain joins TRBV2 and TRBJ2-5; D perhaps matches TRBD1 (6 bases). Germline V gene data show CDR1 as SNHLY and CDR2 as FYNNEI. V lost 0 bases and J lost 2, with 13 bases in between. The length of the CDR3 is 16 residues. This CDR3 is CASSEAPTGPQETQYF. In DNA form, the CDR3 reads TGTGCCAGCAGTGAAGCGCCGACAGGTCCACAAGAGACCCAGTACTTC.

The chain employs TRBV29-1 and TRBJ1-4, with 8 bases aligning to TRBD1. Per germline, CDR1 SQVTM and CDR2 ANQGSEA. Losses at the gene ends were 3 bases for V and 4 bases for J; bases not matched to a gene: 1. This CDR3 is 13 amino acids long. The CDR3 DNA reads TGCAGCGTTGAGGACAGGGTTAATGAAAAACTGTTTTTT. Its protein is CSVEDRVNEKLFF.

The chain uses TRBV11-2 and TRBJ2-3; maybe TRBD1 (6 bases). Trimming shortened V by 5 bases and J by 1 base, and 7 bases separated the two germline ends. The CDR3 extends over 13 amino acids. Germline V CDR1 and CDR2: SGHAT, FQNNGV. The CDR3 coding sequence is TGTGCCAGCAGCCGACAGGGCACAGATACGCAGTATTTT. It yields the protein CASSRQGTDTQYF.